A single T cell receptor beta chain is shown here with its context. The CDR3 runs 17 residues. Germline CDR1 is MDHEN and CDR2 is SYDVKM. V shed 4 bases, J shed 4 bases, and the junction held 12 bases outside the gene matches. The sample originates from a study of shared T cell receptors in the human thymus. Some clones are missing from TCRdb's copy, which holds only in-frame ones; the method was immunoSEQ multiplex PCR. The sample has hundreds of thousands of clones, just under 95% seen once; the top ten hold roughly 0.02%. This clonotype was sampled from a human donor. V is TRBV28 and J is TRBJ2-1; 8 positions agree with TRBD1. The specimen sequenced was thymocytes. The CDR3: CASSCLMGQEIYNEQFF. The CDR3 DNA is TGTGCCAGCAGTTGCTTGATGGGACAGGAAATTTACAATGAGCAGTTCTTC.